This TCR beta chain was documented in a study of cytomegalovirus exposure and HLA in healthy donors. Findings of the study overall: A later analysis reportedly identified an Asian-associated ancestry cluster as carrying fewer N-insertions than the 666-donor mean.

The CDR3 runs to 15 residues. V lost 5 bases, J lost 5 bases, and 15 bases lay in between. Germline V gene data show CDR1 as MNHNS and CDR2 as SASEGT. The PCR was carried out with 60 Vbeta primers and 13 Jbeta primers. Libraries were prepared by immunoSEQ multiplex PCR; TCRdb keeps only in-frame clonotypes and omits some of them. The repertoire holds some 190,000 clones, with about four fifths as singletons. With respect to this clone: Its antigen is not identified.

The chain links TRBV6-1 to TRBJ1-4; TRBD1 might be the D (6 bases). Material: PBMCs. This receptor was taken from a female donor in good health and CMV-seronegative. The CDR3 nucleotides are TGTGCCAGCAGTTCAATGTGGGGGCCCAATGAAAAACTGTTTTTT. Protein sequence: CASSSMWGPNEKLFF.